The 23 T cell receptor beta chains given below trace back to one sample, sequenced in a study of Ad26.COV2.S vaccination and SARS-CoV-2 variants. This sample's treatment: roughly 19 received Ad26.COV2.S at low or high dose, single or two shots; about 5 received placebo; per-sample allocation not given. Day 63 following the first vaccine or placebo injection was when the samples were taken. The repertoire was sequenced with immunoSEQ multiplex PCR; TCRdb's copy has only in-frame clones and lacks some. The sample records about 680,000 clones, 70% to 90% being singletons. The sample here was peripheral blood, taken in a trial of Ad26.COV2.S vaccine versus placebo. Every receptor here comes from a person aged 18-65 years who received the Ad26.COV2.S COVID-19 vaccine or a placebo.

This sequence joins TRBV19 and TRBJ1-2, with no clear D. The CDR3 is 11 amino acids. CDR1 is LNHDA, CDR2 SQIVND, per germline (reference sequence). Trimming shortened V by 6 bases and J by 2 bases, and 4 bases separated the two germline ends. The CDR3 DNA reads as TGTGCCAGTAGACGGAACTATGGCTACACCTTC. This encodes CASRRNYGYTF.

This clone appeared once. The chain has TRBV6-5 and TRBJ2-3; D not resolved. Trimming shortened V by 2 bases and J by 3 bases, and 12 bases separated the two germline ends. The CDR3 is 15 residues long. Germline values: CDR1 MNHEY, CDR2 SVGAGI. The CDR3 bases are TGTGCCAGCAGTTACGGTCCCAGTGGAACAGATACGCAGTATTTT. Encoded protein: CASSYGPSGTDTQYF.

Remarks on this clone: Other DNA variants within this sample encode the same CDR3. This chain uses TRBV19 with TRBJ1-5, with 8 bases matching TRBD1. After removal of 5 bases from V and 7 bases from J, the junction contained 4 bases not matched to a gene. Germline loops: CDR1 LNHDA, CDR2 SQIVND (reference sequence). This CDR3 is built from 13 residues. The CDR3 loop reads CASSLDRDQPQHF. CDR3 DNA: TGTGCCAGTAGTTTGGACAGGGACCAGCCCCAGCATTTT.

V gene TRBV6-5 combines with J gene TRBJ1-2; TRBD1 matches 8 bases. V trimming: 6 bases; J trimming: 6 bases; junction bases outside the gene matches: 6. CDR3 length: 13 amino acids. The germline V gene encodes CDR1 MNHEY and CDR2 SVGAGI. CDR3 nucleotides: TGTGCCAGCAGACCCGACAGGGGAGATGGCTACACCTTC. This codes for CASRPDRGDGYTF.

This chain joins TRBV3-1 (or the pseudogene TRBV3-2) and TRBJ1-3, with D tentatively TRBD1 (6 bases). Looked up from germline, CDR1 is LGHDT and CDR2 is YNNKEL (reference sequence). The ends were cut back, 6 bases at V and 3 bases at J, with 12 bases in the middle. This CDR3 comprises 14 residues. CDR3 protein: CASRLRGGGNTIYF. The DNA of the CDR3 is TGTGCCAGCAGGCTCAGGGGAGGTGGAAACACCATATATTTT.

The genes are TRBV11-2 and TRBJ2-7, with TRBD2 identical over 9 bases. Germline V gene lookup returns CDR1 SGHAT and CDR2 FQNNGV. This CDR3 comprises 15 residues. V shed 0 bases, J shed 4 bases, and the junction held 4 bases outside the gene matches. The CDR3 DNA is TGTGCCAGCAGCTTAGAGCGGGGGGGCCGGTACGAGCAGTACTTC. Translating it yields CASSLERGGRYEQYF. The full variable domain, in which reference TRBV11-2 and TRBJ2-7 provide the parts outside the CDR3, is EAGVAQSPRYKIIEKRQSVAFWCNPISGHATLYWYQQILGQGPKLLIQFQNNGVVDDSQLPKDRFSAERLKGVDSTLKIQPAKLEDSAVYLCASSLERGGRYEQYFGPGTRLTVT.

The rearrangement uses TRBV30 and TRBJ2-7; D gene unclear. V was trimmed by 3 bases and J by 4 bases, leaving 16 bases between them. Germline V gene sequence: CDR1 GTSNPN, CDR2 SVGIG (reference sequence). The CDR3 covers 14 residues. The CDR3 is CAWSLPPGTYEQYF. CDR3 nucleotides: TGTGCCTGGAGCCTACCACCGGGTACTTACGAGCAGTACTTC.

This chain joins TRBV9 and TRBJ2-3; the match to TRBD2 covers 9 bases. In germline, CDR1 is SGDLS, CDR2 YYNGEE. The CDR3 totals 16 residues. V shed 0 bases, J shed 1 base, and the junction held 3 bases outside the gene matches. The CDR3 DNA reads as TGTGCCAGCAGCGTAGGGGCTAGCGGGGGCACAGATACGCAGTATTTT. Its translation: CASSVGASGGTDTQYF.

This clone was seen just once. The chain employs TRBV2 and TRBJ1-6; 9 bases fit TRBD1. This CDR3 is 13 amino acids long. Germline V gene sequence: CDR1 SNHLY, CDR2 FYNNEI. J gave up 8 bases and V 6 bases, and 2 bases lay outside the gene matches. Here the CDR3 reads CASSGQGYSPLHF. The CDR3 bases are TGTGCCAGCAGCGGACAGGGGTATTCACCCCTCCACTTT.

This clone has a handful of counts. V is TRBV30 and J is TRBJ1-5; 8 positions agree with TRBD1. The CDR3 covers 13 residues. Germline V lookup: CDR1 GTSNPN, CDR2 SVGIG (reference sequence). V lost 7 bases, J lost 5 bases, and 7 bases stayed unmatched. CDR3 bases: TGTGCCTTCCAGGGGGCGGGGGATCAGCCCCAGCATTTT. It encodes CAFQGAGDQPQHF.

This chain links TRBV7-2 with TRBJ2-1; no reliable D call. Trimming cost V 5 bases and J 0 bases, with 11 bases left between them. This CDR3 is built from 15 residues. Germline-derived CDR1 and CDR2 are SGHTA and FQGNSA. The CDR3 nucleotides are TGTGCCAGCAGCACCCTAAGGTCCTCCTACAATGAGCAGTTCTTC. Its translation is CASSTLRSSYNEQFF. Using reference TRBV7-2 and TRBJ2-1 for the parts outside the CDR3, the full variable domain is GAGVSQSPSNKVTEKGKDVELRCDPISGHTALYWYRQSLGQGLEFLIYFQGNSAPDKSGLPSDRFSAERTGGSVSTLTIQRTQQEDSAVYLCASSTLRSSYNEQFFGPGTRLTVL.

The chain recombines TRBV7-2 with TRBJ1-2, with 9 bases identical to TRBD1. CDR1 SGHTA and CDR2 FQGNSA come from the germline V gene. The CDR3 sequence is 17 residues long. J gave up 1 base and V 2 bases, and 8 bases lay outside the gene matches. The CDR3 nucleotides are TGTGCCAGCAGCTTATCGACAGGACAGGGGAGTAACTATGGCTACACCTTC. The encoded protein is CASSLSTGQGSNYGYTF.

The gene calls are TRBV7-6 and TRBJ1-6; TRBD1 matches 9 bases. V gave up 4 bases and J gave up 7 bases; unmatched junction bases: 5. Germline CDR1 reads SGHVS; CDR2 reads FNYEAQ. CDR3 size: 15 residues. The CDR3 coding sequence is TGTGCCAGCAGCTCGCGCGGACAGGGGAATTCACCCCTCCACTTT. This sequence encodes CASSSRGQGNSPLHF.

V and J are TRBV7-2 and TRBJ1-2, with D maybe TRBD1 (6 bases). V shed 4 bases and J shed 13 bases, with 13 bases lying between them. Per germline, CDR1 SGHTA and CDR2 FQGNSA. The CDR3 has 11 amino acids. The CDR3 reads CASSSGTGSTF. Here the CDR3 DNA reads TGTGCCAGCAGCTCCGGAACAGGGAGCACCTTC.

The chain joins TRBV2 to TRBJ1-4; TRBD1 aligns across 7 bases. Germline CDR1 and CDR2: SNHLY and FYNNEI. The CDR3 runs to 15 residues. V lost 6 bases, J lost 5 bases, and 9 bases stayed unmatched. In DNA, the CDR3 is TGTGCCAGCAGGTTCCCGGGGACAGAGAATGAAAAACTGTTTTTT. Translated, it gives CASRFPGTENEKLFF.

V is TRBV13 and J is TRBJ2-1; D is unclear. This CDR3 contains 12 residues. The V and J ends lost 1 base and 6 bases respectively, with 4 bases between them. Looked up from germline, CDR1 is PRHDT and CDR2 is FYEKMQ (reference sequence). Here the CDR3 DNA reads TGTGCCAGCAGCTTAGCTCCCAATGAGCAGTTCTTC. Translated, it gives CASSLAPNEQFF.

The V call is TRBV7-3, the J call TRBJ2-3; D might be TRBD1 (8 bases). V was clipped by 1 base and J by 3 bases, with 20 bases between them. The CDR3 loop spans 18 amino acids. The germline V gene has CDR1 SGHTA and CDR2 FQGTGA. DNA for the CDR3: TGTGCCAGCAGCTTAAGGCCCGGACAGGGAGGGGGGACAGATACGCAGTATTTT. Amino acid sequence: CASSLRPGQGGGTDTQYF.

This clone was recorded only once. This chain links TRBV5-1 with TRBJ2-1, with 7 bases aligning to TRBD1. Germline V CDR1 and CDR2: SGHRS, YFSETQ. The trim removed 0 bases at V and 6 bases at J, leaving 3 bases unmatched. The CDR3 is 14 residues long. DNA of the CDR3: TGCGCCAGCAGCTTGGGTCGACAGGGCAATGAGCAGTTCTTC. Amino acid sequence: CASSLGRQGNEQFF. Full variable domain (rest looked up from reference TRBV5-1 and TRBJ2-1): KAGVTQTPRYLIKTRGQQVTLSCSPISGHRSVSWYQQTPGQGLQFLFEYFSETQRNKGNFPGRFSGRQFSNSRSEMNVSTLELGDSALYLCASSLGRQGNEQFFGPGTRLTVL.

J is TRBJ2-5 and V is TRBV11-3; TRBD2 is a possible D gene (5 bases). V was cut by 1 base and J by 5 bases, with 8 bases left in between. The CDR3 contains 13 residues. Germline CDR1 SGHNT, CDR2 YENEEA. CDR3 in amino acids: CASSLVGGETQYF. The CDR3 DNA sequence: TGTGCCAGCAGCTTAGTGGGCGGGGAGACCCAGTACTTC.

The gene calls are TRBV3-1 (or the pseudogene TRBV3-2) and TRBJ2-7; TRBD2 agrees at 14 bases. V shed 10 bases, J shed 3 bases, and the junction held 2 bases outside the gene matches. The length of the CDR3 is 13 residues. Germline CDR1 reads LGHDT; CDR2 reads YNNKEL (reference sequence). As DNA, the CDR3 is TGTGCCACCGGACTAGCGGGGGGCTACGAGCAGTACTTC. Translating it yields CATGLAGGYEQYF.

The gene calls are TRBV6-5 and TRBJ1-1; D may be TRBD1 (6 bases). The ends were cut back, 5 bases at V and 1 base at J, with 11 bases in the middle. CDR1 is MNHEY and CDR2 is SVGAGI in the germline V gene. This CDR3 comprises 14 residues. The CDR3 DNA follows: TGTGCCAGCAGTAGGGGACATTCGAACACTGAAGCTTTCTTT. It yields the protein CASSRGHSNTEAFF.

J is TRBJ1-1 and V is TRBV3-1 (or the pseudogene TRBV3-2); D not certain. The germline CDR1 and CDR2 sequences are LGHDT and YNNKEL (reference sequence). This CDR3 has 15 residues. Trimming shortened V by 2 bases and J by 3 bases, and 13 bases separated the two germline ends. The CDR3 protein is CASSQRTGQHTEAFF. In DNA, the CDR3 is TGTGCCAGCAGCCAAAGGACTGGGCAGCACACTGAAGCTTTCTTT.

J is TRBJ2-5 and V is TRBV13; D unresolved. V lost 6 bases and J lost 5, with 7 bases in between. Germline lookup yields CDR1 PRHDT and CDR2 FYEKMQ (reference sequence). The CDR3 covers 11 residues. The CDR3 nucleotides read TGTGCCAGCAGTAAAGGCGAGACCCAGTACTTC. Encoded protein: CASSKGETQYF.